Below, one TCR beta chain is given with its context. What it recognizes is unknown. V shed 3 bases, J shed 3 bases, and the junction held 10 bases outside the gene matches. Germline assignment: CDR1 SGHNT and CDR2 YYREEE (reference sequence). The CDR3 length is 17 residues. These data originate in a study of T cell responses to AZD1222 COVID-19 vaccine. Study-wide results and limits: Most donors were white British, females outnumbered males, and clonal diversity was possibly underestimated. Only a handful of AZD1222 recipients, about six in all, had baseline seropositivity. Along spike, vaccine-associated CD4 TCRs were found throughout, with dominance at 160-218 and 743-854.

Some clones are missing from TCRdb's copy, which holds only in-frame ones; the method was immunoSEQ multiplex PCR. Among over 120,000 clones listed, 92% were seen once. Sequences were derived from peripheral blood, sampled on day 0 of AZD1222 vaccination. The receptor comes from an adult in good health. The chain is built from TRBV5-4 and TRBJ1-4; 8 positions agree with TRBD1. CDR3: CASSSDSDRASNEKLFF. The DNA of the CDR3 is TGTGCCAGCAGCTCAGACTCGGACAGGGCCTCTAATGAAAAACTGTTTTTT.